This passage covers 10 T cell receptor beta chains from one sample sequenced in a study of T-cell reconstitution after alpha-beta-depleted transplantation in children. Preparation of the TCRbeta library was carried out with unique molecular identifiers. TCRdb itself ran the PCR reads through MiXCR, one entry per CDR3 protein. The repertoire has roughly 300,000 distinct CDR3 sequences, 10% of them found once; the top ten carry approximately 2.3%. Specimen: PBMCs from the stem cell graft donor, collected from the stem cell graft. The receptors derive from a human donor who donated a stem cell graft to a child with acute lymphoblastic leukemia.

V usage is TRBV6-6 and J usage is TRBJ1-2, with D perhaps matching TRBD1 (6 bases). CDR1 and CDR2 from the germline V gene are MNHNY and SVGAGI (reference sequence). The CDR3 totals 15 residues. The ends were cut back, 7 bases at V and 8 bases at J, with 23 bases in the middle. CDR3: CASTPGATGPWGYTF. CDR3 sequence (DNA): TGTGCCAGCACCCCAGGGGCGACAGGCCCTTGGGGCTACACCTTC.

The genes are TRBV7-6 and TRBJ2-3, with D maybe TRBD1 (6 bases). The CDR3 extends over 16 amino acids. Germline-derived CDR1 and CDR2 are SGHVS and FNYEAQ. V was shortened by 4 bases and J by 0 bases, with 14 bases between the two germline ends. The CDR3 here is CASSSRGQTSTDTQYF. The CDR3 DNA sequence: TGTGCCAGCAGCTCCCGGGGACAAACTAGCACAGATACGCAGTATTTT. Complete variable domain (other parts from reference TRBV7-6 and TRBJ2-3): GAGVSQSPRYKVTKRGQDVALRCDPISGHVSLYWYRQALGQGPEFLTYFNYEAQQDKSGLPNDRFSAERPEGSISTLTIQRTEQRDSAMYRCASSSRGQTSTDTQYFGPGTRLTVL.

The gene calls are TRBV6-1 and TRBJ2-3, with TRBD1 identical over 8 bases. The CDR3 contains 15 residues. Germline-derived CDR1 and CDR2 are MNHNS and SASEGT. V was clipped by 5 bases and J by 3 bases; unmatched bases: 7. This CDR3 reads CASSQGALGTDTQYF. The CDR3 DNA is TGTGCCAGCAGTCAGGGGGCGTTGGGTACAGATACGCAGTATTTT.

This clonotype was picked up a small number of times. The chain combines TRBV29-1 with TRBJ2-7; D unclear. The CDR3 totals 14 residues. The germline V and J ends were trimmed by 6 bases and 4 bases, with 19 bases remaining between them. The germline CDR1 and CDR2 sequences are SQVTM and ANQGSEA. CDR3 in amino acids: CSVISSVIRYEQYF. The CDR3 region has the DNA TGCAGCGTAATATCGTCGGTAATCCGGTACGAGCAGTACTTC.

This clonotype has at least ten counts. This chain uses TRBV3-1 with TRBJ1-2; D is perhaps TRBD1 (6 bases). Germline CDR1 is LGHDT and CDR2 is YNNKEL (reference sequence). CDR3 length: 13 amino acids. V was clipped by 4 bases and J by 5 bases, with 11 bases between them. CDR3: CASSPQGTYGYTF. In nucleotides, the CDR3 is TGTGCCAGCAGCCCTCAGGGGACTTATGGCTACACCTTC.

The chain couples TRBV30 to TRBJ2-3; 7 nucleotides agree with TRBD1. J lost 2 bases, V lost 5 bases, and 10 bases had no gene match. CDR1 is GTSNPN and CDR2 is SVGIG in the germline V gene (reference sequence). The CDR3 is 15 amino acids. The CDR3 loop is CAWGQQGPSTDTQYF. The CDR3 nucleotides read TGTGCCTGGGGACAACAGGGGCCGTCCACAGATACGCAGTATTTT.

This clonotype was seen only a few times. The genes are TRBV5-1 and TRBJ2-7; 8 bases agree with TRBD1. This CDR3 spans 16 amino acids. The ends lost 5 bases at V and 4 bases at J; junction bases unmatched: 14. CDR1 is SGHRS, CDR2 YFSETQ, per germline. The CDR3 protein is CASSEVGGTGLYEQYF. Here the CDR3 DNA reads TGCGCCAGCAGTGAAGTGGGTGGGACAGGATTGTACGAGCAGTACTTC. Full variable domain (outside the CDR3, taken from reference TRBV5-1 and TRBJ2-7): KAGVTQTPRYLIKTRGQQVTLSCSPISGHRSVSWYQQTPGQGLQFLFEYFSETQRNKGNFPGRFSGRQFSNSRSEMNVSTLELGDSALYLCASSEVGGTGLYEQYFGPGTRLTVT.

There are many counts of this clonotype. The chain has TRBV3-1 and TRBJ2-7; D gene ambiguous. The CDR3 is 13 residues long. Germline V gives CDR1 LGHDT, CDR2 YNNKEL (reference sequence). The V end was cut by 0 bases, the J end by 4 bases, with 7 bases between. In DNA, the CDR3 is TGTGCCAGCAGCCAAGATATAGCATACGAGCAGTACTTC. This translates into CASSQDIAYEQYF.

The sample holds a few counts of this clonotype. This chain uses TRBV5-1 with TRBJ2-3, with D unresolved. This CDR3 region has 16 residues. From germline, CDR1 is SGHRS and CDR2 YFSETQ. V shed 4 bases and J shed 0 bases, with 15 bases lying between them. DNA for the CDR3: TGCGCCAGCAGCCCTGTACCAGAAACTAGCACAGATACGCAGTATTTT. Protein: CASSPVPETSTDTQYF.

The table lists this clonotype with a few counts. CDR3 coding DNA: TGTGCCAGCAGCACCGGACTAGCCCAAGAGACCCAGTACTTC. It yields the protein CASSTGLAQETQYF. The chain couples TRBV13 to TRBJ2-5; 8 bases line up with TRBD2. Germline V lookup: CDR1 PRHDT, CDR2 FYEKMQ (reference sequence). There are 14 residues in the CDR3. V shed 5 bases and J 1 base; nucleotides not matched to a gene: 3.